This T cell receptor (beta chain) comes out of a study of regulatory T cells in long-lasting Graves disease. The CDR3 totals 16 residues. Between the trimmed V and J ends, which lost 6 bases and 3 bases, there was a span of 20 bases. Germline CDR1 is MDHEN and CDR2 is SYDVKM. Time point given: persistent/refractory GD, antithyroid drugs over 5 years with positive TRAb. Construction of the TCR library relied on RNA isolated from PBMCs. In its sample, this clonotype was seen many times. Arm-PCR with iRepertoire HTBI primers amplified the CDR3 regions for these TCR beta libraries. One entry per CDR3 protein results from TCRdb running MiXCR on the multiplex PCR reads. The sample yields over 300,000 distinct CDR3 sequences, about 20% seen once.

The sequences come from peripheral blood mononuclear cells (PBMCs), collected when the disease was refractory, from a patient treated with antithyroid drugs. The TCR was taken from a female donor with Graves disease. This chain uses TRBV28 with TRBJ1-1; D is perhaps TRBD1 (6 bases). The CDR3 region is CASRLLQGIGDTEAFF. Written as DNA, the CDR3 is TGTGCCAGCAGACTCCTACAGGGCATCGGTGACACTGAAGCTTTCTTT.